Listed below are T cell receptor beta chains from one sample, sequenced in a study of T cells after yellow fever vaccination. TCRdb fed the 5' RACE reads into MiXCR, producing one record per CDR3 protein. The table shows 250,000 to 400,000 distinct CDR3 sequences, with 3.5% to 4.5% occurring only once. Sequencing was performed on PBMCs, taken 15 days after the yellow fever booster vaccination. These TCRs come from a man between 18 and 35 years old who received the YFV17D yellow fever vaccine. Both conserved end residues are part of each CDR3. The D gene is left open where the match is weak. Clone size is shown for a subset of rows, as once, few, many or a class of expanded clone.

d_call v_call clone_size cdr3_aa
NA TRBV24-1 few CATSDLPQNYGYTF
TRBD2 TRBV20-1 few CSASPGTSGQETQYF
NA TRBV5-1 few CASSLNMARANNEQFF
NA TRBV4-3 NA CASSPWGPRENSPLHF
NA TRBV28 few CASRTSGPPNEQFF
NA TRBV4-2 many CASSQEAGPSGNTIYF
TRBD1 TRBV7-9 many CASSQGFTGAVTGQFF
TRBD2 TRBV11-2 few CASSTQRGKAYNEQFF
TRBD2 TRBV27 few CASSPLTSGGTDTQYF
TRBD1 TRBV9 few CASSVDIGTGYYGYTF
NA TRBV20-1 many CSARGTEAFF
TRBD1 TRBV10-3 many CAISGDRVQETQYF
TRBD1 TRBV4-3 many CASSQAGGRPQHF
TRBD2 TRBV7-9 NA CASFRGVQETQYF